This TCR beta chain was captured by sequencing in a study of shared clonotypes between healthy human individuals. Study-level findings and limits: Among donors, sharing of clonotypes was expected to be affected by sequencing depth. Sharing across four donors was highest in naive CD4 (approximately 5%) and lowest in memory CD8 (roughly 0.4%). Sorted-subset sequencing, rarefaction showed, was incomplete despite large depth.

About this clone itself: The antigen is unknown. At the DNA level, this CDR3 is encoded by other sequences in the same sample as well.

Naive CD8 cells comprised CD45RO-negative, CCR7-positively selected cells, excluding terminally differentiated effector memory CD45RA+ cells. Only in-frame clones appear in the TCRdb table, and some are missing; sequencing was by immunoSEQ multiplex PCR. The sample includes about 2,100,000 clones, 85% to 95% of them seen just once. CDR3 size: 14 residues. CDR1 and CDR2 from the germline V gene are SGHAT and FQNNGV. With 5 bases clipped from V and 5 bases from J, the junction kept 6 bases outside the gene matches. The TCR originated in a man aged 18 to 29 in good health. Some clones in this sample may be carry-over from other donors' samples. Sequencing was performed on naive CD8+ T cells from PBMCs. The chain has TRBV11-2 and TRBJ1-2; 9 bases match TRBD1. The CDR3 DNA reads TGTGCCAGCAGCATCCCCGGGACAGGGTATGGCTACACCTTC. Protein sequence: CASSIPGTGYGYTF.